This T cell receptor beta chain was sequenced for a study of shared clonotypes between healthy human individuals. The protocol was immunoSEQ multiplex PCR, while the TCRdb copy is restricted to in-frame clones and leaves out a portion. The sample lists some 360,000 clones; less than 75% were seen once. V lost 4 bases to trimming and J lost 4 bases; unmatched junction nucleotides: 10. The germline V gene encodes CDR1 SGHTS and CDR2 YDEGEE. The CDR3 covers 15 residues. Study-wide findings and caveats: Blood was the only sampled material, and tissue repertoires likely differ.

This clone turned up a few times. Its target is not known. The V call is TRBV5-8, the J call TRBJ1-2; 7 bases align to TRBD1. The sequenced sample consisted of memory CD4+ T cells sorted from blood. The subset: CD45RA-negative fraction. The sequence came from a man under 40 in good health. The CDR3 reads CASSPTGTVFYGYTF. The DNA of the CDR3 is TGTGCCAGCAGCCCAACCGGGACAGTCTTCTATGGCTACACCTTC. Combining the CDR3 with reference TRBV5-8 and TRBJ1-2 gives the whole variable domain EAGVTQSPTHLIKTRGQQATLRCSPISGHTSVYWYQQALGLGLQFLLWYDEGEERNRGNFPPRFSGRQFPNYSSELNVNALELEDSALYLCASSPTGTVFYGYTFGSGTRLTVV.